The T cell receptor (beta chain) under discussion was sequenced for a study of response to subunit inactivated influenza vaccine (dated by TCRdb to the late 2010s). In the study overall: Deep quantitative T cell receptor repertoire profiling was used in the study to track responses to a trivalent subunit inactivated influenza vaccine. Summary of the overall study and its limitations: According to the authors, only a limited number of new T cells may be recruited by each seasonal influenza vaccination.

Based on the germline V gene, the CDR1 and CDR2 sequences are MGHRA and YSYEKL. From cysteine to phenylalanine, the CDR3 is 13 amino acids long. The DNA shown is the 39-base CDR3, in frame from base 1. After removal of 5 bases from V and 5 bases from J, the junction retains 5 bases not matched to a gene. Library prep was done by RT-PCR. The sequencer was an Illumina HiSeq 2500. TCRdb reanalyzed the raw reads on its own, using fastp at Q25 for trimming and MiXCR for clone calling, and kept in-frame beta chains. Under each unique CDR3 protein, matching rows form one entry showing the most common genes and DNA. The sample yields 610,000 or so distinct CDR3 sequences; approximately 15% were counted once. The top ten clones comprise approximately 10% of the sample. In regard to this clonotype: Its antigen is still unknown. One base away there is no much larger clone; base qualities are not given.

The chain links TRBV4-1 with TRBJ2-5, with 7 central nucleotides matching TRBD1. The TCR was taken from a man between 45 and 60 years old who received an inactivated influenza vaccine. Donor details come from another sample of the same person, matched by shared clones. The sequencing used PBMCs from blood, collected 11 to 12 days after vaccination. The nucleotide sequence is TGCGCCAGCAGCAAAATCAGGGGGGAGACCCAGTACTTC. This gives the protein CASSKIRGETQYF.